This is a list of T cell receptor beta chains from one sample in a study of T cell repertoires in cytomegalovirus infection. TCRdb processed the reads anew with MiXCR; each CDR3 protein has one entry. Here the sample spans roughly 100,000 distinct CDR3 sequences, 16% being singletons. Material for sequencing was PBMCs. These receptors all stem from a human donor in good health (CMV status not recorded). Some clones in this sample may be carry-over from other donors' samples. The CDR3 runs from the conserved cysteine through the conserved F or W. A D gene is named only where the DNA matches it firmly. The listing skips clone size in some rows; elsewhere it reads once, few, many or a size class.

many,TRBV7-2,-,TRBJ2-2,CASSTRNTGELFF,TGTGCCAGCAGCACACGGAACACCGGGGAGCTGTTTTTT
-,TRBV29-1,-,TRBJ1-2,CSVRRDYGYTF,TGCAGCGTTCGGAGGGACTATGGCTACACCTTC
many,TRBV19,TRBD1,TRBJ1-1,CASRRDRDTEAFF,TGTGCCAGTAGACGGGACAGGGACACTGAAGCTTTCTTT
few,TRBV6-2/TRBV6-3,TRBD1,TRBJ2-2,CASRRGQANTGELFF,TGTGCCAGCCGACGGGGACAGGCGAACACCGGGGAGCTGTTTTTT
many,TRBV7-3,-,TRBJ2-3,CASSLRFGTDTQYF,TGTGCCAGCAGCTTAAGGTTTGGCACAGATACGCAGTATTTT
few,TRBV12-3/TRBV12-4,-,TRBJ1-2,CASTRQGLGGYTF,TGTGCCAGCACCCGCCAGGGGTTAGGCGGCTACACCTTC
many,TRBV28,-,TRBJ1-1,CASRGTPNTEAFF,TGTGCCAGCCGGGGGACCCCGAACACTGAAGCTTTCTTT
many,TRBV7-2,-,TRBJ1-2,CASSFTYNYGYTF,TGTGCCAGCAGCTTTACCTATAACTATGGCTACACCTTC
-,TRBV5-8,TRBD1,TRBJ2-7,CASSYAGTGIEGYF,TGTGCCAGCAGCTATGCCGGGACAGGGATAGAGGGGTACTTC
few,TRBV3-1,-,TRBJ2-6,CASTREETSGANVLTF,TGTGCCAGCACTAGAGAGGAAACCTCTGGGGCCAACGTCCTGACTTTC
many,TRBV20-1,TRBD2,TRBJ2-7,CSARDLGLTHLTYF,TGCAGTGCTAGAGATTTGGGACTAACACACCTGACGTACTTC
many,TRBV7-2,TRBD2,TRBJ2-5,CASSSLAGGETQYF,TGTGCCAGCAGCTCACTAGCGGGGGGAGAGACCCAGTACTTC
few,TRBV11-3,-,TRBJ1-1,CASSSALNTEAFF,TGTGCCAGCAGCAGCGCCCTGAACACTGAAGCTTTCTTT
many,TRBV7-2,-,TRBJ1-5,CASSDGADQPQHF,TGTGCCAGCAGCGACGGGGCGGATCAGCCCCAGCATTTT
few,TRBV15,-,TRBJ2-7,CATSRDQAFGRNEQYF,TGTGCCACCAGCAGGGACCAGGCGTTTGGAAGAAACGAGCAGTACTTC
-,TRBV27,TRBD2,TRBJ2-3,CASSLSPSGLTDTQYF,TGTGCCAGCAGTTTATCGCCTAGCGGGCTTACAGATACGCAGTATTTT
once,TRBV4-2,TRBD1,TRBJ2-5,CASNVGGTGEETQYF,TGTGCCAGCAATGTTGGGGGGACAGGGGAAGAGACCCAGTACTTC
many,TRBV7-2,-,TRBJ1-1,CASSLASGRGDRAFF,TGTGCCAGCAGCTTAGCGTCGGGCCGAGGGGACCGAGCTTTCTTT
many,TRBV4-1,-,TRBJ2-6,CASSGGGAFGANVLTF,TGCGCCAGCAGTGGGGGGGGCGCTTTCGGGGCCAACGTCCTGACTTTC
many,TRBV20-1,-,TRBJ2-3,CSARDTPGGFDTQYF,TGCAGTGCTAGAGACACCCCAGGGGGGTTCGATACGCAGTATTTT
-,TRBV7-2,-,TRBJ2-5,CASSLVQGKEAAQYF,TGTGCCAGCAGCTTAGTACAGGGCAAGGAGGCGGCCCAGTACTTC
few,TRBV29-1,TRBD1,TRBJ2-4,CSVAGTGGVDIQYF,TGCAGCGTAGCCGGGACAGGGGGTGTGGACATTCAGTACTTC
few,TRBV12-3/TRBV12-4,-,TRBJ2-3,CASSLSSWYRSTDTQYF,TGTGCCAGCAGTCTTTCCTCTTGGTACAGGAGCACAGATACGCAGTATTTT
many,TRBV7-8,TRBD1,TRBJ2-4,CASSVERGLNIQYF,TGTGCCAGCAGCGTTGAGAGGGGGCTGAACATTCAGTACTTC
many,TRBV2,-,TRBJ1-5,CASSLDSFNQPQHF,TGTGCCAGCAGCTTAGATAGCTTCAATCAGCCCCAGCATTTT
many,TRBV4-3,TRBD2,TRBJ2-3,CASSQGDGGATDTQYF,TGCGCCAGCAGCCAAGGGGACGGGGGGGCTACAGATACGCAGTATTTT
many,TRBV7-2,-,TRBJ2-7,CASSDVDEQYF,TGTGCCAGCAGTGACGTGGACGAGCAGTACTTC
many,TRBV11-2,TRBD2,TRBJ2-1,CASSSLAGAYNEQFF,TGTGCCAGCAGTTCACTAGCGGGGGCCTACAATGAGCAGTTCTTC
-,TRBV7-2,-,TRBJ1-5,CASSLARSNQPQHF,TGTGCCAGCAGCTTAGCCCGCAGCAATCAGCCCCAGCATTTT
few,TRBV12-3/TRBV12-4,-,TRBJ2-2,CASSLGGLLGLGTGELFF,TGTGCCAGCAGTTTGGGGGGCTTATTGGGTCTGGGGACCGGGGAGCTGTTTTTT
few,TRBV19,TRBD1,TRBJ1-6,CASSGTGGYNSPLHF,TGTGCCAGTAGTGGCACAGGGGGATATAATTCACCCCTCCACTTT
few,TRBV6-2/TRBV6-3,TRBD2,TRBJ2-3,CASRSSGGAADTQYF,TGTGCCAGCAGATCTAGCGGGGGGGCGGCAGATACGCAGTATTTT
-,TRBV6-8,TRBD1,TRBJ1-1,CDSSYHRTGRPEAFF,TGTGACAGCAGTTACCACAGGACAGGGCGCCCTGAAGCTTTCTTT
many,TRBV7-2,-,TRBJ1-2,CASSLERGARLGYTF,TGTGCCAGCAGCTTAGAGAGGGGGGCGAGACTTGGCTACACCTTC
-,TRBV3-1,TRBD1,TRBJ1-6,CASSDRESPLHF,TGTGCCAGCAGCGACAGGGAATCACCCCTCCACTTT
-,TRBV29-1,-,TRBJ1-4,CSVEVGGEKLFF,TGCAGCGTTGAAGTGGGAGGAGAAAAACTGTTTTTT
few,TRBV24-1,-,TRBJ2-1,CATSDSAADFYNEQFF,TGTGCCACCAGTGATTCGGCAGCCGACTTCTACAATGAGCAGTTCTTC
-,TRBV12-3/TRBV12-4,TRBD1,TRBJ2-3,CASSIGQDTDTQYF,TGTGCCAGCAGTATCGGACAGGACACAGATACGCAGTATTTT
many,TRBV7-2,-,TRBJ1-5,CASSLGTTQPQHF,TGTGCCAGCAGCCTTGGGACGACTCAGCCCCAGCATTTT
many,TRBV7-2,TRBD2,TRBJ2-2,CASSSGLAGGRNTGELFF,TGTGCCAGCAGCTCGGGACTAGCGGGGGGCAGAAACACCGGGGAGCTGTTTTTT
few,TRBV7-9,TRBD2,TRBJ2-1,CASSQRGDEQFF,TGTGCCAGCAGCCAGCGGGGGGATGAGCAGTTCTTC
many,TRBV7-2,-,TRBJ1-2,CASSRTVPGGYTF,TGTGCCAGCAGCCGGACAGTGCCTGGGGGCTACACCTTC
-,TRBV19,TRBD1,TRBJ2-7,CATGTGEYEQYF,TGTGCCACCGGGACAGGGGAGTACGAGCAGTACTTC
-,TRBV6-2/TRBV6-3,-,TRBJ1-2,CARKDSPTYGYTF,TGTGCCAGAAAGGACAGCCCAACCTATGGCTACACCTTC
many,TRBV3-1,-,TRBJ1-5,CASSLTGQPQHF,TGTGCCAGCAGCTTAACAGGCCAGCCCCAGCATTTT